Listed below are T cell receptor beta chains from one sample, sequenced in a study of Ad26.COV2.S vaccination and SARS-CoV-2 variants. TCRdb keeps only in-frame clones here, not all; method: immunoSEQ multiplex PCR. The repertoire holds hundreds of thousands of clones, approximately 90% seen once, with more than 9% in the top ten. The source material was peripheral blood, sampled in a trial of Ad26.COV2.S vaccine versus placebo. These receptors came from a person between 18 and 65 years old who received the Ad26.COV2.S COVID-19 vaccine or a placebo. Both conserved end residues are part of each CDR3. Fields, in order: clone size, D gene, CDR3 length, J gene, V gene, CDR3 DNA, CDR3 protein. The D gene is left open where the match is weak. Only some rows state a clone size, as once, few, many or a class for expanded clones.

size: -; D: -; length: 17; J: TRBJ1-4; V: TRBV28; DNA: TGTGCCAGCAGTTTATCCCCGGACAGCCCAACTAATGAAAAACTGTTTTTT; CDR3: CASSLSPDSPTNEKLFF
size: -; D: -; length: 15; J: TRBJ2-7; V: TRBV7-9; DNA: TGTGCCAGCAGCAGTCGGGGCGAGGGCTGGTCCGAGCAGTACTTC; CDR3: CASSSRGEGWSEQYF
size: -; D: TRBD1; length: 18; J: TRBJ2-3; V: TRBV15; DNA: TGTGCCACCAGCAGAGAGCAGGTTTGGGACAGAGAAGGTGATACGCAGTATTTT; CDR3: CATSREQVWDREGDTQYF
size: -; D: -; length: 12; J: TRBJ1-1; V: TRBV6-2/TRBV6-3; DNA: TGTGCCAGCAGTTACGGGTCCTCAGTGGCTTTCTTT; CDR3: CASSYGSSVAFF
size: -; D: TRBD1; length: 17; J: TRBJ2-2; V: TRBV5-6; DNA: TGTGCCAGCAGCTCCGCTGGACAGGGCCCGAACACCGGGGAGCTGTTTTTT; CDR3: CASSSAGQGPNTGELFF
size: -; D: TRBD2; length: 15; J: TRBJ2-2; V: TRBV7-9; DNA: TGTGCCAGCAGCCTCCCGGGACTAGCTACCGGGGAGCTGTTTTTT; CDR3: CASSLPGLATGELFF
size: -; D: TRBD2; length: 16; J: TRBJ2-7; V: TRBV15; DNA: TGTGCCACCAGCAGAGATAGGGGCGGGAGTCGCTACGAGCAGTACTTC; CDR3: CATSRDRGGSRYEQYF
size: once; D: TRBD1; length: 13; J: TRBJ2-7; V: TRBV2; DNA: TGTGCCAGCAGGGGACAGGGGAGCTACGAGCAGTACTTC; CDR3: CASRGQGSYEQYF
size: -; D: -; length: 14; J: TRBJ2-1; V: TRBV2; DNA: TGTGCCAGCAGTGACAGGAGCTCCTACAATGAGCAGTTCTTC; CDR3: CASSDRSSYNEQFF
size: -; D: TRBD2; length: 16; J: TRBJ2-1; V: TRBV6-5; DNA: TGTGCCAGCAGTTTCGATAGCGGGGTCCCCTACAATGAGCAGTTCTTC; CDR3: CASSFDSGVPYNEQFF
size: -; D: TRBD1; length: 16; J: TRBJ1-1; V: TRBV18; DNA: TGTGCCAGCTCACCCTACCGGGACAGGGCGAACACTGAAGCTTTCTTT; CDR3: CASSPYRDRANTEAFF
size: -; D: TRBD2; length: 14; J: TRBJ2-4; V: TRBV19; DNA: TGTGCCAGTAGTACCGGGACTAATCAAAACATTCAGTACTTC; CDR3: CASSTGTNQNIQYF
size: few; D: -; length: 14; J: TRBJ2-1; V: TRBV27; DNA: TGTGCCAGCAGTTCACGGACAGCATACAATGAGCAGTTCTTC; CDR3: CASSSRTAYNEQFF
size: -; D: TRBD2; length: 15; J: TRBJ2-1; V: TRBV5-4; DNA: TGTGCCAGCAGCCCTAAGACTAGCGGGAAAAATGAGCAGTTCTTC; CDR3: CASSPKTSGKNEQFF
size: once; D: -; length: 13; J: TRBJ1-2; V: TRBV12-3/TRBV12-4; DNA: TGTGCCAGCACCAAACAGGTTCCTGAGCGCTACACCTTC; CDR3: CASTKQVPERYTF
size: -; D: -; length: 13; J: TRBJ2-2; V: TRBV7-3; DNA: TGTGCCAGCAGCCTGGAGGGGCTTGGGGAGCTGTTTTTT; CDR3: CASSLEGLGELFF
size: once; D: -; length: 13; J: TRBJ2-7; V: TRBV6-6; DNA: TGTGCCAGCATTTCAGGTTCGTCCTACGAGCAGTACTTC; CDR3: CASISGSSYEQYF
size: -; D: TRBD1; length: 15; J: TRBJ1-5; V: TRBV28; DNA: TGTGCCAGCAGCCCCCGGGACAGGGTGGGTCAGCCCCAGCATTTT; CDR3: CASSPRDRVGQPQHF
size: -; D: -; length: 17; J: TRBJ1-6; V: TRBV7-2; DNA: TGTGCCAGCAGCTTGGCGAATCCGATCTCCTATAATTCACCCCTCCACTTT; CDR3: CASSLANPISYNSPLHF
size: -; D: TRBD1; length: 17; J: TRBJ1-1; V: TRBV5-5; DNA: TGTGCCAGCAGCTTGGGCTACAGGGGCGGGCTGGACACTGAAGCTTTCTTT; CDR3: CASSLGYRGGLDTEAFF
size: -; D: TRBD1; length: 13; J: TRBJ2-7; V: TRBV6-2/TRBV6-3; DNA: TGTGCCAGCAGCCAGGACAGGATCTACGAGCAGTACTTC; CDR3: CASSQDRIYEQYF
size: -; D: TRBD1; length: 16; J: TRBJ2-7; V: TRBV7-8; DNA: TGTGCCAGCAGCGGACTGTCGCGGGACAGGGCACGCGAGCAGTACTTC; CDR3: CASSGLSRDRAREQYF
size: -; D: -; length: 16; J: TRBJ2-2; V: TRBV24-1; DNA: TGTGCCACCAGTGACCCGGACAGTACGAACACCGGGGAGCTGTTTTTT; CDR3: CATSDPDSTNTGELFF
size: -; D: -; length: 12; J: TRBJ2-5; V: TRBV7-9; DNA: TGTGCCAGCAGCTTCAGGGAAGTGGGCCAGTACTTC; CDR3: CASSFREVGQYF
size: once; D: TRBD1; length: 14; J: TRBJ1-6; V: TRBV7-2; DNA: TGTGCCAGCAGCTCAGGACAGGGACGATCACCCCTCCACTTT; CDR3: CASSSGQGRSPLHF
size: -; D: TRBD2; length: 17; J: TRBJ2-7; V: TRBV18; DNA: TGTGCCAGCTCACCGCTAGCGGGAGGGCCTGAATCCTACGAGCAGTACTTC; CDR3: CASSPLAGGPESYEQYF
size: once; D: -; length: 13; J: TRBJ2-5; V: TRBV3-1/TRBV3-2; DNA: TGTGCCAGCAGCCAGACAGAATCAGAGACCCAGTACTTC; CDR3: CASSQTESETQYF
size: -; D: -; length: 14; J: TRBJ1-1; V: TRBV30; DNA: TGTGCCTGGAGTGGGGGACTGCTGAACACTGAAGCTTTCTTT; CDR3: CAWSGGLLNTEAFF
size: -; D: -; length: 16; J: TRBJ2-3; V: TRBV13; DNA: TGTGCCAGCAGCTTAGGCAGGGACCAAAGCACAGATACGCAGTATTTT; CDR3: CASSLGRDQSTDTQYF
size: -; D: -; length: 14; J: TRBJ2-2; V: TRBV7-3; DNA: TGTGCCAGCAGCAGGGGACCCACCACCGGGGAGCTGTTTTTT; CDR3: CASSRGPTTGELFF
size: -; D: -; length: 14; J: TRBJ2-5; V: TRBV5-4; DNA: TGTGCCAGCAGCTTGGACCGGGCGGGAGAGACCCAGTACTTC; CDR3: CASSLDRAGETQYF
size: -; D: TRBD1; length: 15; J: TRBJ2-2; V: TRBV6-2/TRBV6-3; DNA: TGTGCCAGCAGTTACCCGGAGACAGGGTCCGGGGAGCTGTTTTTT; CDR3: CASSYPETGSGELFF
size: -; D: -; length: 17; J: TRBJ2-2; V: TRBV24-1; DNA: TGTGCCACCAGTGAGGCGGGACAGCGACTGAACACCGGGGAGCTGTTTTTT; CDR3: CATSEAGQRLNTGELFF
size: -; D: -; length: 13; J: TRBJ1-2; V: TRBV7-3; DNA: TGTGCCAGCAGCCCCGGACAGAGCTATGGCTACACCTTC; CDR3: CASSPGQSYGYTF
size: -; D: -; length: 12; J: TRBJ2-7; V: TRBV20-1; DNA: TGCAGTGCTAGTGGCCTATCCTACGAGCAGTACTTC; CDR3: CSASGLSYEQYF
size: -; D: -; length: 14; J: TRBJ1-1; V: TRBV27; DNA: TGTGCCAGCAGTTTATTCTCGCGGAACACTGAAGCTTTCTTT; CDR3: CASSLFSRNTEAFF
size: once; D: -; length: 13; J: TRBJ2-7; V: TRBV12-3/TRBV12-4; DNA: TGTGCCAGCAGTTTCCTCCTCGGTTACGAGCAGTACTTC; CDR3: CASSFLLGYEQYF